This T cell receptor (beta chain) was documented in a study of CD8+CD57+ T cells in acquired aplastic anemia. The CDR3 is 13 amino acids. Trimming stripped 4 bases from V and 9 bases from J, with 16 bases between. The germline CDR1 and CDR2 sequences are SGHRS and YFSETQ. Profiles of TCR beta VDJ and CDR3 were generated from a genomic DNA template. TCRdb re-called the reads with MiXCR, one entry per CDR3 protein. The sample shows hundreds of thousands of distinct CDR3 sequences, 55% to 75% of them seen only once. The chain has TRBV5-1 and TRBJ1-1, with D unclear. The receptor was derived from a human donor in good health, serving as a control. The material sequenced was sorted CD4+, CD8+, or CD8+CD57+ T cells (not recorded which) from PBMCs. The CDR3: CASSPDPEDKAFF. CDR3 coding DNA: TGCGCCAGCAGCCCCGACCCGGAGGATAAAGCTTTCTTT.